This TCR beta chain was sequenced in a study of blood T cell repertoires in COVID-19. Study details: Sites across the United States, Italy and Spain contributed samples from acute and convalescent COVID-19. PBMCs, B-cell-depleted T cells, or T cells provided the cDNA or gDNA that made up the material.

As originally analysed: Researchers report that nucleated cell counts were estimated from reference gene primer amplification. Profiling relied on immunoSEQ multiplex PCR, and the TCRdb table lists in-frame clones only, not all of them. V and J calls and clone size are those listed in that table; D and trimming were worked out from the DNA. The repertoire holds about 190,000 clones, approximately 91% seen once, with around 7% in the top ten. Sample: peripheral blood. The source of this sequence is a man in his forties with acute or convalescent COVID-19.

The CDR3 DNA reads TGTGCCAGTAGTGCGCGAACAGGGGCTCTGGGCAATGAGCAGTTCTTC. Its protein is CASSARTGALGNEQFF. The chain couples TRBV19 to TRBJ2-1, with TRBD1 matching over 7 bases. The length of the CDR3 is 16 residues. The germline V gene has CDR1 LNHDA and CDR2 SQIVND (reference sequence). V lost 5 bases to trimming and J lost 6 bases; unmatched junction nucleotides: 13.